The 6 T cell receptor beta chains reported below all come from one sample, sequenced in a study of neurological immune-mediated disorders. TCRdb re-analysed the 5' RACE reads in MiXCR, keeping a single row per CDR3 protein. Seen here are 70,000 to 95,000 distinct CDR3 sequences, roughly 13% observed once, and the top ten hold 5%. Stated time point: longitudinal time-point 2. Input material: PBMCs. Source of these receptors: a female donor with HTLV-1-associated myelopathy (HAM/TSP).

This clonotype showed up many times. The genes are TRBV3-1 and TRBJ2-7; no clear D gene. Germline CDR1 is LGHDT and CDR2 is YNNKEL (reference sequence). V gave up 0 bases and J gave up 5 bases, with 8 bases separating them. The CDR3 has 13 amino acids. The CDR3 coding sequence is TGTGCCAGCAGCCAAGATGAACGGGACGAGCAGTACTTC. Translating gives CASSQDERDEQYF.

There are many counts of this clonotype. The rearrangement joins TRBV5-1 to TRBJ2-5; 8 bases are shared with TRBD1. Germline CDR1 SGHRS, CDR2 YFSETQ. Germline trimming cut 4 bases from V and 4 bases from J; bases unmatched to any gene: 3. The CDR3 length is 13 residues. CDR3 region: CASSPTGVETQYF. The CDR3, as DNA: TGCGCCAGCAGCCCGACAGGGGTAGAGACCCAGTACTTC.

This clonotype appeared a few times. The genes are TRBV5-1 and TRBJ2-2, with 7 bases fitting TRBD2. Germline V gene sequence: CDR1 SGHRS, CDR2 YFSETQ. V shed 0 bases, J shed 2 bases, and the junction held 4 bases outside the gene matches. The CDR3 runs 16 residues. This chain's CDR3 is CASSLVASGNTGELFF. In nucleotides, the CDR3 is TGCGCCAGCAGCTTGGTGGCTAGCGGTAACACCGGGGAGCTGTTTTTT. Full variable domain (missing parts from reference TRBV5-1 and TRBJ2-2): KAGVTQTPRYLIKTRGQQVTLSCSPISGHRSVSWYQQTPGQGLQFLFEYFSETQRNKGNFPGRFSGRQFSNSRSEMNVSTLELGDSALYLCASSLVASGNTGELFFGEGSRLTVL.

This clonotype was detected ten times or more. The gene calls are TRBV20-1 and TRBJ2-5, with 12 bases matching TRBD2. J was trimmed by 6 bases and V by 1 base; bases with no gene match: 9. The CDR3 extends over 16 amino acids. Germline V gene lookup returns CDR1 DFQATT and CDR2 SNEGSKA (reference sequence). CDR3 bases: TGCAGTGCTAGAGCCCCCGGGACTAGCGGGCTAAAGACCCAGTACTTC. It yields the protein CSARAPGTSGLKTQYF.

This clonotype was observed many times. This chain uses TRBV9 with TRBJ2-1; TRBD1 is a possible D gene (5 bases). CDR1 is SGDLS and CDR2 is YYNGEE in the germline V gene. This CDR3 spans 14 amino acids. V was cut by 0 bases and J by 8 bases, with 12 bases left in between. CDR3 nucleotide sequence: TGTGCCAGCAGCGTAGGGCTCGGACAAGATGAGCAGTTCTTC. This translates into CASSVGLGQDEQFF.

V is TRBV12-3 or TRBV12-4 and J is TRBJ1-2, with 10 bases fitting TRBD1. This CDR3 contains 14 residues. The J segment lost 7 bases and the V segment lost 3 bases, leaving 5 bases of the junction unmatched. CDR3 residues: CASSLTGGTLGYTF. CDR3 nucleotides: TGTGCCAGCAGTTTGACAGGGGGCACCCTTGGCTACACCTTC.